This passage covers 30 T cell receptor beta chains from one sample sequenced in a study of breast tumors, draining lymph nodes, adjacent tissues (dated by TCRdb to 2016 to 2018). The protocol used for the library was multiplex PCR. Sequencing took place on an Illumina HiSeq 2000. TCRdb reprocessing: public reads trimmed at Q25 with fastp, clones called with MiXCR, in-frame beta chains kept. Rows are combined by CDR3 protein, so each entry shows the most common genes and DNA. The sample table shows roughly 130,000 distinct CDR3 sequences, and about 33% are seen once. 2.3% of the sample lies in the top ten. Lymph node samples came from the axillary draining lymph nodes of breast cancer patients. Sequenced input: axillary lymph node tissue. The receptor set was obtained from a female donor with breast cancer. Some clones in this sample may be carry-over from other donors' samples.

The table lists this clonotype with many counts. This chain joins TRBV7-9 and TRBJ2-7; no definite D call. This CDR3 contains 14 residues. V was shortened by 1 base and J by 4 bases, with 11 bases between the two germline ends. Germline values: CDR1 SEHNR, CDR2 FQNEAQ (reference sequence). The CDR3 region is CASSLGPSIYEQYV. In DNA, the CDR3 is TGTGCCAGCAGCTTAGGGCCTTCTATTTACGAGCAGTACGTC.

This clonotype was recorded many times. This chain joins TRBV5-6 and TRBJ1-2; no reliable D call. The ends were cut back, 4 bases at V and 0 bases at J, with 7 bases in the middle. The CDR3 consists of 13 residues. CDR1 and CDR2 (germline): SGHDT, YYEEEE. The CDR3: CASSAKSNYGYTF. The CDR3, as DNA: TGTGCCAGCAGCGCAAAATCTAACTATGGCTACACCTTC.

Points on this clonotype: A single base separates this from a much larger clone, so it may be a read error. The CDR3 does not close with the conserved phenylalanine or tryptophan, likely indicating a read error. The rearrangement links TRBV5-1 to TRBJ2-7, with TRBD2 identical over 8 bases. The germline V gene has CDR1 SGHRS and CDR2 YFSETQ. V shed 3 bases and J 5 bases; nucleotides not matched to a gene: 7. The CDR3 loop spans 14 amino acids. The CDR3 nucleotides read TGCGCCAGCAGCTCGGGGGGGGGCGGCCACGAGCAGTACCTC. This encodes CASSSGGGGHEQYL.

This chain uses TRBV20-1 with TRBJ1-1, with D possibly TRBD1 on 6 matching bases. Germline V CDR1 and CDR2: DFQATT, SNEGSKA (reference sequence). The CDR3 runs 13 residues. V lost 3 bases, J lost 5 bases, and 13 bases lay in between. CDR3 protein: CSAREGVRTEAFF. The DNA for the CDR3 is TGCAGTGCTAGGGAGGGGGTACGGACTGAAGCTTTCTTT.

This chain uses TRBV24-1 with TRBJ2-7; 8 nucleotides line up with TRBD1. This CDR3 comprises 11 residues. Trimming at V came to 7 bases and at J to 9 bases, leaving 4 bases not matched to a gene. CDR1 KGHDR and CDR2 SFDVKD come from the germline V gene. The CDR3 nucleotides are TGTGCCACCAGGACCGGACAGGGGCAGTACGTC. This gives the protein CATRTGQGQYV.

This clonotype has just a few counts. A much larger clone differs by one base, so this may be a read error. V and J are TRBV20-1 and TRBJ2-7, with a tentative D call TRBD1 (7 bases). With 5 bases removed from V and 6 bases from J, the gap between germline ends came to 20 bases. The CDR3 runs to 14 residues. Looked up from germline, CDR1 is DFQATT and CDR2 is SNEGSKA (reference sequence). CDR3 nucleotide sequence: TGCAGTGCTCAAAACGTGGAGGGGGCCTCCGAGCAGTACTTC. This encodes CSAQNVEGASEQYF.

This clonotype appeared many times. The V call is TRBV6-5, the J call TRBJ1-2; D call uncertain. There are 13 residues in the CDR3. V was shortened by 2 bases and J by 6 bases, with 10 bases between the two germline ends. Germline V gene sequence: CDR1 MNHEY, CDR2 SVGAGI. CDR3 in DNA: TGTGCCAGCAGTTACATCCGGAGTAATGGCTACACCTTC. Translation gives CASSYIRSNGYTF.

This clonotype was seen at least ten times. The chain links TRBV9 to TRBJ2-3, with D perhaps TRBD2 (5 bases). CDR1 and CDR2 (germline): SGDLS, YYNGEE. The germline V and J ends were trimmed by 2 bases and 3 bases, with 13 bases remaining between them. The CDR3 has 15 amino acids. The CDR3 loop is CASSVIGGGTDTQYF. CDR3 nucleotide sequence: TGTGCCAGCAGCGTCATCGGAGGCGGGACAGATACGCAGTATTTT.

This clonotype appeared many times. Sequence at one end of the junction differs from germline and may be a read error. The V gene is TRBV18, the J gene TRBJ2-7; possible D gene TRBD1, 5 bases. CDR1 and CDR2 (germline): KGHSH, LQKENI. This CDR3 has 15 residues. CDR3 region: CASSPFPTDSSEQYF. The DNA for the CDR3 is TGTGCCAGCTCACCATTCCCGACAGATTCCTCCGAGCAGTACTTC.

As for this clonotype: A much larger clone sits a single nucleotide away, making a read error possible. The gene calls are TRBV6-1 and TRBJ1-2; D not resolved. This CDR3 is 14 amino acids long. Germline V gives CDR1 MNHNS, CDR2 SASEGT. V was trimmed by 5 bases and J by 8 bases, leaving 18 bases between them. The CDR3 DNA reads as TGTGCCAGCAGTCGGGGAACAGCTACTATGGGCTACACCTTC. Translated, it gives CASSRGTATMGYTF.

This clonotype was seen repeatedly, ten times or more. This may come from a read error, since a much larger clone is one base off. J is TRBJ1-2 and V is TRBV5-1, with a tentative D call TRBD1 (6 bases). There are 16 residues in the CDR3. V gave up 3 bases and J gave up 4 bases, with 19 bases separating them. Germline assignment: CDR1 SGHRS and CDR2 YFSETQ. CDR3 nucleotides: TGCGCCAGCAGCTCTTGGGGACCGGGACACACCTATGGCTACACCTTC. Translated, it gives CASSSWGPGHTYGYTF. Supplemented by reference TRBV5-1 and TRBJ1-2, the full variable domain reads KAGVTQTPRYLIKTRGQQVTLSCSPISGHRSVSWYQQTPGQGLQFLFEYFSETQRNKGNFPGRFSGRQFSNSRSEMNVSTLELGDSALYLCASSSWGPGHTYGYTFGSGTRLTVV.

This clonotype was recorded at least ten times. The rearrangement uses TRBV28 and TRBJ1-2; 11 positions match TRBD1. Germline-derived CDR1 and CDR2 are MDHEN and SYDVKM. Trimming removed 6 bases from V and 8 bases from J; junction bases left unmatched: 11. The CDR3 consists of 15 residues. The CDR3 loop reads CASRGRTGGWEGYTF. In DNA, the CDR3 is TGTGCCAGCAGGGGAAGGACAGGGGGCTGGGAAGGCTACACCTTC.

The CDR3 spells CSAAPSGGSSYNEQYV. CDR3 nucleotide sequence: TGCAGTGCTGCCCCTAGCGGGGGGTCCTCCTACAATGAGCAGTACGTC. The genes are TRBV20-1 and TRBJ2-1; TRBD2 agrees at 11 bases. The J call may be incorrect, as the DNA end agrees better with TRBJ2-7. CDR3 length: 16 amino acids. Germline V gives CDR1 DFQATT, CDR2 SNEGSKA (reference sequence).

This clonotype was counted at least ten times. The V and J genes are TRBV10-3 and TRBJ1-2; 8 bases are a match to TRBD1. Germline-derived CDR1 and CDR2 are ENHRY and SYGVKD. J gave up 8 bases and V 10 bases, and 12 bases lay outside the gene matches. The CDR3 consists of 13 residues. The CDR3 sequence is CATATDRDVGYTF. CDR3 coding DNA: TGTGCCACTGCCACGGACAGGGATGTAGGCTACACCTTC.

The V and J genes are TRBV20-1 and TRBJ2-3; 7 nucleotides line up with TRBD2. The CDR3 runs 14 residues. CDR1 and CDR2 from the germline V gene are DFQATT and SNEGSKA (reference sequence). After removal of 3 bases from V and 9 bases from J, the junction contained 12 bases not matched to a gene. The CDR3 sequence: CSARGGIVGRTQYF. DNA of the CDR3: TGCAGTGCTAGGGGGGGGATCGTAGGAAGGACGCAGTATTTT.

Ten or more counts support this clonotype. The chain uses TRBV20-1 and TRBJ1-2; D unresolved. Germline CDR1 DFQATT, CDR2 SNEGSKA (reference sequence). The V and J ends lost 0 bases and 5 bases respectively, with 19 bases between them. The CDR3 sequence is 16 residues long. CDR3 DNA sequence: TGCAGTGCTAGAGATCGCAATGAGGCTAGAGGGTATGGCTACACCTTC. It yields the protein CSARDRNEARGYGYTF.

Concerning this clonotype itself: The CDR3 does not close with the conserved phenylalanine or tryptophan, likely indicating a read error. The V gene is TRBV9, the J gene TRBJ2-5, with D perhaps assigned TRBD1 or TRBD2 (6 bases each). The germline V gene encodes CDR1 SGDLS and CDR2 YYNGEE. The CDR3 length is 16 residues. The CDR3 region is CASSVGVGGLQETQYL. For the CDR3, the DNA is TGTGCCAGCAGCGTAGGGGTGGGGGGCCTCCAGGAGACTCAGTACCTC.

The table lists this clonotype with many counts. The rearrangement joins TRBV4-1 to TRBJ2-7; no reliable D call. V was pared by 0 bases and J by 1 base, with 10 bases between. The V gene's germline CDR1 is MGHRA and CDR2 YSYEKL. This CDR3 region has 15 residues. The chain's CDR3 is CASSQEEITSYEQYF. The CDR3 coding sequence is TGCGCCAGCAGCCAAGAGGAGATAACTTCCTACGAGCAGTACTTC.

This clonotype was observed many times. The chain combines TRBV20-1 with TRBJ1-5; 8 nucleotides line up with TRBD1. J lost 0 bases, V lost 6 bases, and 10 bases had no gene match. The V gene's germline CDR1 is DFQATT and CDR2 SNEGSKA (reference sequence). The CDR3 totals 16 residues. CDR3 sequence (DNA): TGCAGTGCCTCCCCCCAGGGGGCGTATAGCAATCAGCCCCAGCATTTT. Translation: CSASPQGAYSNQPQHF.

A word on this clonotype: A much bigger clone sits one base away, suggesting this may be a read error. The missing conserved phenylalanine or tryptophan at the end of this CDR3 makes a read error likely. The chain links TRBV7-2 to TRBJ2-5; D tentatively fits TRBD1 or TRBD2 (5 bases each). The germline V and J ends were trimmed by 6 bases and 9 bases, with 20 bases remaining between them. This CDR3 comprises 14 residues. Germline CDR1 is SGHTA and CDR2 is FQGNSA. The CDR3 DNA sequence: TGTGCCAGCAGACAGGACTGGACCTGGAGTCCCCAGTACCTC. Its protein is CASRQDWTWSPQYL.

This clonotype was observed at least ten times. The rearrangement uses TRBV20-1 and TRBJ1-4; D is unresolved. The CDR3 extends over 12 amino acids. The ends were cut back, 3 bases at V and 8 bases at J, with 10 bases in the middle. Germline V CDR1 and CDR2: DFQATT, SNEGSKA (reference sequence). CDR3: CSASNSGEKLFF. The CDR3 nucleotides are TGCAGTGCTAGCAACTCGGGGGAAAAACTGTTTTTT.

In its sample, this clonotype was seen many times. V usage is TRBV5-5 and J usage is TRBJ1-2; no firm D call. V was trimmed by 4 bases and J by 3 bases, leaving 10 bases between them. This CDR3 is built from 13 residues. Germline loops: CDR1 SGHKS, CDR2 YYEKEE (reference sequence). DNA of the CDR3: TGTGCCAGCAGCCTGTGGTTGTACTATGGCTACACCTTC. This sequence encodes CASSLWLYYGYTF. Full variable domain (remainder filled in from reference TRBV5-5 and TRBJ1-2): DAGVTQSPTHLIKTRGQQVTLRCSPISGHKSVSWYQQVLGQGPQFIFQYYEKEERGRGNFPDRFSARQFPNYSSELNVNALLLGDSALYLCASSLWLYYGYTFGSGTRLTVV.

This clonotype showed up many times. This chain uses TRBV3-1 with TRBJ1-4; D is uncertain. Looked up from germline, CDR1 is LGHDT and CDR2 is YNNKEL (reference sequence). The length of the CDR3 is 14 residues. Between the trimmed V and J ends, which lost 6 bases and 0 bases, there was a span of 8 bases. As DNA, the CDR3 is TGTGCCAGCAGTTACACAGCAACTAATGAAAAACTGTTTTTT. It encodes CASSYTATNEKLFF.

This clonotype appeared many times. The CDR3 region is CASRPDNYEQYV. The CDR3 coding sequence is TGTGCCAGCAGACCGGACAACTACGAGCAGTACGTC. V and J are TRBV14 and TRBJ2-7; tentatively, D is TRBD1 (5 bases). The germline gives CDR1 SGHDN, CDR2 FVKESK. V lost 6 bases and J lost 3, with 9 bases in between. This CDR3 is 12 amino acids long.

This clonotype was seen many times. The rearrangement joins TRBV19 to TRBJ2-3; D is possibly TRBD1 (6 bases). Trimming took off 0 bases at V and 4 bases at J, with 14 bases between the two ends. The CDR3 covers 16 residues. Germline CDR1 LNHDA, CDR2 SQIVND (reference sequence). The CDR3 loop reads CASSIEFGAGADTQYF. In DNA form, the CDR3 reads TGTGCCAGTAGTATAGAGTTTGGGGCAGGGGCAGATACGCAGTATTTT.

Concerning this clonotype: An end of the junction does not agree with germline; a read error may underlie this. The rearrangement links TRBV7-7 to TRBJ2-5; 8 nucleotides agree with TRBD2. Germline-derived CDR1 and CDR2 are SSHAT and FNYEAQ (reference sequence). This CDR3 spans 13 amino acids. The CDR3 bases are TGTGCTAGCAGCCAAGCGGGGGAAGAGACCCAGTACTTC. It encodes CASSQAGEETQYF.

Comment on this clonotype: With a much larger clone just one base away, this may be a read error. The CDR3 loop is CASSQARTRKETQYF. The CDR3 nucleotides are TGTGCCAGCAGCCAAGCCAGGACTAGGAAAGAGACCCAGTACTTC. This chain uses TRBV3-1 with TRBJ2-5; 7 bases map to TRBD2. Germline CDR1 LGHDT, CDR2 YNNKEL (reference sequence). There are 15 residues in the CDR3. V was pared by 1 base and J by 3 bases, with 5 bases of the junction left unmatched.

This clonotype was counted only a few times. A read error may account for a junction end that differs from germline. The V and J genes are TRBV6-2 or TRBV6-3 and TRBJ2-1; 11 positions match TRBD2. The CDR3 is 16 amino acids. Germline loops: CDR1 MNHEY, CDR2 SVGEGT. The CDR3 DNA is TGTGCCAGCAGTCACTCGAGTAGCGGGGGGGCCTTTGAGCAGTTCTTC. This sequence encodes CASSHSSSGGAFEQFF.

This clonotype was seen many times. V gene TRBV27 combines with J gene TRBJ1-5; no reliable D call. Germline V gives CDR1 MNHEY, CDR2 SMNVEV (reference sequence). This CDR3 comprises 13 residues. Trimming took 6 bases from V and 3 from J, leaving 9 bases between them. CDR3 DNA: TGTGCCAGCAGCTTCGGCTACAATCAGCCCCAGCATTTT. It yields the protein CASSFGYNQPQHF.

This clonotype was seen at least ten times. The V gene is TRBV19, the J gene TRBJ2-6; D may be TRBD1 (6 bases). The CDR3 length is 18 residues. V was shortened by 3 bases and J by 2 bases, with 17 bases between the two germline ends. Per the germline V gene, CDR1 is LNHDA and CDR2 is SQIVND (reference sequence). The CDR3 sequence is CASSISAGVGPGANVLTF. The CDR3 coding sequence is TGTGCCAGTAGTATCTCCGCAGGGGTGGGCCCTGGGGCCAACGTCCTGACTTTC.